The 15 T cell receptor beta chains listed next were all sequenced from one sample in a study of T-cell memory formation after mild COVID-19. From the 5' RACE reads, TCRdb called clonotypes with MiXCR, one entry per CDR3 protein. The sample holds tens of thousands of distinct CDR3 sequences; approximately 13% are singletons and the top ten take 25% to 35%. What was sequenced was PBMCs or a T cell subset sorted from them (not recorded which). These receptors originate from an adult woman who had mild COVID-19 (a few samples of this study predate the infection). Cell type and time point are not known.

There are a few counts of this clonotype. This rearrangement joins TRBV18 to TRBJ2-1; 7 bases align to TRBD1. Germline values: CDR1 KGHSH, CDR2 LQKENI. The CDR3 is made up of 16 amino acids. The J segment lost 0 bases and the V segment lost 2 bases, leaving 4 bases of the junction unmatched. The CDR3 here is CASSPTGDISYNEQFF. In DNA, the CDR3 is TGTGCCAGCTCACCAACAGGGGATATCTCCTACAATGAGCAGTTCTTC.

The chain recombines TRBV6-5 with TRBJ1-1; 9 bases map to TRBD1. The germline V gene encodes CDR1 MNHEY and CDR2 SVGAGI. This CDR3 is built from 15 residues. The V and J ends lost 0 bases and 4 bases, in that order; junction bases with no gene match: 3. CDR3 DNA sequence: TGTGCCAGCAGTTACTCTAGGACAGGGGCCACTGAAGCTTTCTTT. Its translation is CASSYSRTGATEAFF.

The J gene is TRBJ2-2, the V gene TRBV12-3 or TRBV12-4; TRBD1 matches 8 bases. The CDR3 spans 14 residues. The V segment lost 5 bases and the J segment 3 bases; nucleotides outside the gene matches: 2. CDR3 nucleotides: TGTGCCAGCAGTGGGACAGGACACACCGGGGAGCTGTTTTTT. Amino acid sequence: CASSGTGHTGELFF.

This clonotype was detected ten times or more. The V gene is TRBV5-6, the J gene TRBJ2-3; D may be TRBD2 (7 bases). The CDR3 has 18 residues. Germline V gene sequence: CDR1 SGHDT, CDR2 YYEEEE. V lost 2 bases to trimming and J lost 1 base, with 20 bases between them. The CDR3 region is CASSFSGGGFGGTDTQYF. CDR3 DNA: TGTGCCAGCAGCTTCAGTGGCGGGGGCTTCGGGGGCACAGATACGCAGTATTTT.

A few counts support this clonotype. The chain employs TRBV7-2 and TRBJ2-7; D remains ambiguous. Germline V gene sequence: CDR1 SGHTA, CDR2 FQGNSA. The V gene lost 6 bases and the J gene lost 0 bases, with 12 bases spanning the gap. This CDR3 spans 14 amino acids. The CDR3 bases are TGTGCCAGCAGGTCGACGGACCACTCCTACGAGCAGTACTTC. Protein product: CASRSTDHSYEQYF.

The sample holds a few counts of this clonotype. The V call is TRBV7-9, the J call TRBJ2-5; weak D call: TRBD2 (5 bases). CDR1 and CDR2 from the germline V gene are SEHNR and FQNEAQ (reference sequence). The CDR3 totals 12 residues. V lost 4 bases, J lost 2 bases, and 5 bases lay in between. In DNA, the CDR3 is TGTGCCAGCAGCTCGGGGCAAGAGACCCAGTACTTC. Its protein is CASSSGQETQYF.

This clonotype was seen only a few times. The chain recombines TRBV2 with TRBJ2-5; no reliable D call. The V and J ends lost 7 bases and 0 bases respectively, with 15 bases between them. The CDR3 is 15 amino acids. Germline CDR1 is SNHLY and CDR2 is FYNNEI. The CDR3 bases are TGTGCCAGCAAGATCGAACCGGTGTACCAAGAGACCCAGTACTTC. Translation gives CASKIEPVYQETQYF.

The rearrangement links TRBV4-3 to TRBJ1-2; D perhaps matches TRBD1 (6 bases). CDR1 is LGHNA, CDR2 YSLEER, per germline. The CDR3 sequence is 15 residues long. V lost 0 bases, J lost 4 bases, and 12 bases lay in between. In nucleotides, the CDR3 is TGCGCCAGCAGCCAAGATCGGGGGCTGGGCTATGGCTACACCTTC. This translates into CASSQDRGLGYGYTF.

V is TRBV6-1 and J is TRBJ2-7, with no clear D. Germline V gene lookup returns CDR1 MNHNS and CDR2 SASEGT. V was pared by 0 bases and J by 3 bases, with 3 bases between. This CDR3 is built from 12 residues. The CDR3 sequence: CASSEASYEQYF. For the CDR3, the DNA is TGTGCCAGCAGTGAAGCCAGCTACGAGCAGTACTTC.

This rearrangement joins TRBV5-1 to TRBJ2-7; 7 bases agree with TRBD1. This CDR3 spans 17 amino acids. Trimming at V came to 4 bases and at J to 1 base, leaving 14 bases not matched to a gene. Looked up from germline, CDR1 is SGHRS and CDR2 is YFSETQ. CDR3 coding DNA: TGCGCCAGCAGCCTACAAGCCTTGGACAGGACTTCCTACGAGCAGTACTTC. It yields the protein CASSLQALDRTSYEQYF.

There are a few counts of this clonotype. The chain recombines TRBV4-3 with TRBJ2-7; 7 nucleotides align to TRBD2. The CDR3 is 15 amino acids. From germline, CDR1 is LGHNA and CDR2 YSLEER. The ends lost 0 bases at V and 4 bases at J; junction bases unmatched: 6. CDR3 protein: CASSQDRASGYEQYF. The CDR3 DNA follows: TGCGCCAGCAGCCAAGATAGGGCTAGCGGTTACGAGCAGTACTTC.

This clonotype came up a few times. The CDR3 loop is CASSQSWNTEAFF. The DNA of the CDR3 is TGCGCCAGCAGCCAAAGTTGGAACACTGAAGCTTTCTTT. The rearrangement links TRBV4-1 to TRBJ1-1; D is ambiguous. The CDR3 extends over 13 amino acids. The germline gives CDR1 MGHRA, CDR2 YSYEKL. V lost 2 bases and J 1 base, leaving 5 bases between the germline ends.

Here the CDR3 DNA reads TGTGCCAGCAGCCAAGATCGAGCGGGGGGCACAGATACGCAGTATTTT. This translates into CASSQDRAGGTDTQYF. The gene calls are TRBV4-2 and TRBJ2-3, with 8 bases that match TRBD2. The CDR3 sequence is 16 residues long. Germline V gene sequence: CDR1 LGHNA, CDR2 YNFKEQ. The V gene end was trimmed by 0 bases and the J gene end by 1 base; junction bases not matched to a gene: 3.

This clonotype appeared a few times. The chain combines TRBV5-1 with TRBJ2-7, with D unclear. The CDR3 loop spans 11 amino acids. Trimming removed 4 bases at V and 2 bases at J, with 4 bases between. Germline V CDR1 and CDR2: SGHRS, YFSETQ. The CDR3 DNA reads TGCGCCAGCAGCGGGGCCTACGAGCAGTACTTC. Its translation: CASSGAYEQYF.

The chain carries TRBV11-2 and TRBJ2-1, with TRBD2 matching over 10 bases. V was pared by 4 bases and J by 7 bases, with 10 bases of the junction left unmatched. The length of the CDR3 is 16 residues. Per germline, CDR1 SGHAT and CDR2 FQNNGV. CDR3 sequence reads: CASSSYPSGGGNEQFF. CDR3 coding DNA: TGTGCCAGCAGCTCCTATCCTAGCGGGGGAGGGAATGAGCAGTTCTTC.